These 10 T cell receptor beta chains were sequenced from one sample in a study of Graves' ophthalmopathy and Graves' hyperthyroidism. The authors amplified TCR beta CDR3 regions, and they did so from RNA transcripts for repertoire sequencing. HTBI-primed RT-PCR formed the first round, and a multiplex PCR formed the second. MiXCR, applied by TCRdb to the multiplex PCR reads, yields one record per CDR3 protein. The repertoire holds about 700,000 distinct CDR3 sequences, around 40% seen once, with roughly 45% in the top ten. Specimen: peripheral blood. Receptor source: an adult man with Graves' ophthalmopathy.

Notes on this clonotype: One base away lies a much larger clone, so this may be a sequencing read error. This rearrangement joins TRBV7-3 to TRBJ2-7; the match to TRBD1 covers 7 bases. Germline trimming cut 2 bases from V and 1 base from J; bases unmatched to any gene: 2. This CDR3 contains 14 residues. Germline V gene data show CDR1 as SGHTA and CDR2 as FQGTGA. CDR3 sequence (DNA): TGTGCCAGCAGCTTAGACAGGGAGTCCTACGAGCAGTACTTC. It translates to CASSLDRESYEQYF.

This clonotype was seen ten or more times. The V call is TRBV15, the J call TRBJ1-2, with D uncertain. The CDR3 contains 14 residues. Trimming took off 1 base at V and 3 bases at J, with 9 bases between the two ends. The germline gives CDR1 LNHNV, CDR2 YYDKDF (reference sequence). The CDR3 protein is CATSRGGSDYGYTF. CDR3 bases: TGTGCCACCAGCAGAGGGGGATCCGACTATGGCTACACCTTC. The entire variable domain, with the rest obtained from reference TRBV15 and TRBJ1-2, is as follows: DAMVIQNPRYQVTQFGKPVTLSCSQTLNHNVMYWYQQKSSQAPKLLFHYYDKDFNNEADTPDNFQSRRPNTSFCFLDIRSPGLGDTAMYLCATSRGGSDYGYTFGSGTRLTVV.

This sequence joins TRBV29-1 and TRBJ2-5, with 7 nucleotides matching TRBD1. CDR3 length: 12 amino acids. Germline assignment: CDR1 SQVTM and CDR2 ANQGSEA. J gave up 6 bases and V 6 bases, and 7 bases lay outside the gene matches. Written as DNA, the CDR3 is TGCAGCGTGGCCGAGGGGGCGAAGACCCAGTACTTC. Translated, it gives CSVAEGAKTQYF.

This clonotype was detected many times. The J gene is TRBJ1-2, the V gene TRBV29-1; D not resolved. This CDR3 contains 14 residues. V shed 3 bases and J shed 8 bases, with 19 bases lying between them. Germline V gives CDR1 SQVTM, CDR2 ANQGSEA. CDR3 in amino acids: CSVDGPDGVEGYTF. In nucleotides, the CDR3 is TGCAGCGTTGATGGCCCAGACGGAGTGGAAGGCTACACCTTC.

This clonotype has a handful of counts. The CDR3 region has the DNA TGCAGTGCTAGACAGGACAGGGGTCCCTACGAGCAGTACTTC. It specifies CSARQDRGPYEQYF. The rearrangement uses TRBV20-1 and TRBJ2-7; 9 bases map to TRBD1. The CDR3 totals 14 residues. CDR1 is DFQATT, CDR2 SNEGSKA, per germline (reference sequence). V was pared by 2 bases and J by 2 bases, with 4 bases of the junction left unmatched.

J is TRBJ1-5 and V is TRBV24-1; TRBD1 matches at 9 bases. The CDR3 covers 16 residues. Germline CDR1 is KGHDR and CDR2 is SFDVKD. J was trimmed by 5 bases and V by 4 bases; bases with no gene match: 8. CDR3 nucleotide sequence: TGTGCCACCAGTGACCCAGGGACAGGGATGGATCAGCCCCAGCATTTT. The encoded protein is CATSDPGTGMDQPQHF.

This clonotype was detected a few times. The rearrangement links TRBV4-2 to TRBJ1-1; D gene ambiguous. This CDR3 spans 14 amino acids. Trimming cost V 1 base and J 5 bases, with 11 bases left between them. The germline V gene encodes CDR1 LGHNA and CDR2 YNFKEQ. The chain's CDR3 is CASSQGPQWTEAFF. The CDR3 bases are TGTGCCAGCAGCCAAGGTCCCCAGTGGACTGAAGCTTTCTTT.

The CDR3 is CASRVYTIYF. In DNA, the CDR3 is TGTGCCAGCAGGGTTTACACCATATATTTT. This rearrangement joins TRBV2 to TRBJ1-3, with D unclear. The germline V gene encodes CDR1 SNHLY and CDR2 FYNNEI. V shed 6 bases and J shed 8 bases, with 5 bases lying between them. This CDR3 spans 10 amino acids.

Many counts were recorded for this clonotype. The V gene is TRBV7-2, the J gene TRBJ1-3; 8 bases agree with TRBD1. Germline trimming cut 3 bases from V and 4 bases from J; bases unmatched to any gene: 8. This CDR3 spans 16 amino acids. Germline assignment: CDR1 SGHTA and CDR2 FQGNSA. CDR3 loop: CASSLHKTGAGNTIYF. The CDR3 nucleotides are TGTGCCAGCAGCTTGCACAAGACAGGGGCCGGAAACACCATATATTTT. Variable domain in full (rest from reference TRBV7-2 and TRBJ1-3): GAGVSQSPSNKVTEKGKDVELRCDPISGHTALYWYRQSLGQGLEFLIYFQGNSAPDKSGLPSDRFSAERTGGSVSTLTIQRTQQEDSAVYLCASSLHKTGAGNTIYFGEGSWLTVV.

The V and J genes are TRBV4-2 and TRBJ2-5; D uncertain. V lost 0 bases and J 2 bases, leaving 7 bases between the germline ends. The V gene's germline CDR1 is LGHNA and CDR2 YNFKEQ. The CDR3 consists of 14 residues. CDR3 sequence reads: CASSQETAQETQYF. For the CDR3, the DNA is TGTGCCAGCAGCCAAGAGACCGCACAAGAGACCCAGTACTTC.